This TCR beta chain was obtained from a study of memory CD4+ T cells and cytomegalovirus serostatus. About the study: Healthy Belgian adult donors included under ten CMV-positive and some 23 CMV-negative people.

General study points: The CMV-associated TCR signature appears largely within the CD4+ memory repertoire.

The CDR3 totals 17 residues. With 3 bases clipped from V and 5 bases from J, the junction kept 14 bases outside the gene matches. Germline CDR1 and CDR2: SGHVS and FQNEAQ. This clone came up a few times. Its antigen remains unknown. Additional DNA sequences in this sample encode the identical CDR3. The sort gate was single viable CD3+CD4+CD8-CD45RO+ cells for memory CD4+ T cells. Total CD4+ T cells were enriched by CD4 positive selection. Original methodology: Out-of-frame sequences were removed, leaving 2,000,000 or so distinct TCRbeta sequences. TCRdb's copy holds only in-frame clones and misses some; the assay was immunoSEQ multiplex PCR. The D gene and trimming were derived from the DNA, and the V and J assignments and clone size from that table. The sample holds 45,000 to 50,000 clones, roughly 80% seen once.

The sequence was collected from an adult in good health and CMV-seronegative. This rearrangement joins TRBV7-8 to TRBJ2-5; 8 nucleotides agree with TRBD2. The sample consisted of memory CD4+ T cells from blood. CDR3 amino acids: CASSFLGGSGGGETQYF. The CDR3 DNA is TGTGCCAGCAGCTTCCTAGGGGGGAGCGGGGGCGGGGAGACCCAGTACTTC.